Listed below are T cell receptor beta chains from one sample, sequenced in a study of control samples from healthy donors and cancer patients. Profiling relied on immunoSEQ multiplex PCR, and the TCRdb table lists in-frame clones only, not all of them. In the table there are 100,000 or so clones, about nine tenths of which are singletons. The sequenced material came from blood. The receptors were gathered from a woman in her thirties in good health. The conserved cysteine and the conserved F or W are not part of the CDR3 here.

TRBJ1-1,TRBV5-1,ASSQIARGLTEAF
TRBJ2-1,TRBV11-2,ASNLAGEQF
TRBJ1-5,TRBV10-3,AISEGGGQVSNQPQH
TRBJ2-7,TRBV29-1,SVASGAYEQY
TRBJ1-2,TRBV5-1,ASSLVGTRNYGYT
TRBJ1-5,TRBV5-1,ASSLEGRSNQPQH
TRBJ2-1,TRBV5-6,ASSRGLTLAGGSYNEQF
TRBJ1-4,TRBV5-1,ASSPGTGNREKLF
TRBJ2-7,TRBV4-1,ASSQLDLGQTYEQY
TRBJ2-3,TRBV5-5,ASSFKPSGNTDTQY
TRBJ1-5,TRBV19,ASNGPAYQPQH
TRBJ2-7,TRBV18,ASSPEAASYEQY
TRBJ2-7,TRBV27,ASTPVYEQY
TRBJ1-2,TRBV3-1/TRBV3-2,ASSHHWGVYGYT
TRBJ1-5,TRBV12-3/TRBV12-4,ASSPQIGQPQH
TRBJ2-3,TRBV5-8,ASSLGNTQY
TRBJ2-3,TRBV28,ASNLSGTDTQY
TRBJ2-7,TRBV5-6,ASSFKDYEQY
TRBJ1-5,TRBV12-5,ASGIGAVSNQPQH
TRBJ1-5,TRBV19,ASSRTGTGQPQH